Listed below are T cell receptor beta chains from one sample, sequenced in a study of blood T cell repertoires in COVID-19. Generated by immunoSEQ multiplex PCR, the TCRdb table keeps only in-frame clones and is missing some. This sample has around 200,000 clones, with about nine tenths found just once. The sequenced material came from PBMCs or T cells enriched from blood (not recorded which). These receptors were obtained from a woman in her forties or fifties in a cohort exposed to, infected with or recovered from COVID-19 (not recorded which). Each CDR3 is given with its conserved first and last residue. Size is stated for part of the rows, as once, few or many counts, or as a class when the clone is expanded.

CDR3aa: CASSDRGVGSPLHF
j_gene: TRBJ1-6
abundance: NA
v_gene: TRBV11-3

CDR3aa: CASSYLGGPSYEQYF
j_gene: TRBJ2-7
abundance: few
v_gene: TRBV6-2/TRBV6-3

CDR3aa: CASSLDVVAGGNEQFF
j_gene: TRBJ2-1
abundance: NA
v_gene: TRBV5-1

CDR3aa: CASSSRRTGQGYGINTEAFF
j_gene: TRBJ1-1
abundance: NA
v_gene: TRBV7-8

CDR3aa: CASSPLGGLNTGELFF
j_gene: TRBJ2-2
abundance: NA
v_gene: TRBV5-4

CDR3aa: CASSFRGNYNEQFF
j_gene: TRBJ2-1
abundance: NA
v_gene: TRBV7-2

CDR3aa: CASSLRLAGGETQYF
j_gene: TRBJ2-5
abundance: NA
v_gene: TRBV7-2

CDR3aa: CASSQAPGHLANEQFF
j_gene: TRBJ2-1
abundance: NA
v_gene: TRBV4-2

CDR3aa: CAWSLQDQPQHF
j_gene: TRBJ1-5
abundance: NA
v_gene: TRBV30

CDR3aa: CAPRGAQNEKLFF
j_gene: TRBJ1-4
abundance: once
v_gene: TRBV6-5

CDR3aa: CASSPTGAGEKLFF
j_gene: TRBJ1-4
abundance: NA
v_gene: TRBV18

CDR3aa: CASSRLAGGPGETQYF
j_gene: TRBJ2-5
abundance: NA
v_gene: TRBV2

CDR3aa: CASSWDREGGYTF
j_gene: TRBJ1-2
abundance: NA
v_gene: TRBV5-1

CDR3aa: CASSGGGPVTQYF
j_gene: TRBJ2-5
abundance: once
v_gene: TRBV7-2

CDR3aa: CASGSSYNEQFF
j_gene: TRBJ2-1
abundance: NA
v_gene: TRBV11-2

CDR3aa: CASSSRGLDTEAFF
j_gene: TRBJ1-1
abundance: NA
v_gene: TRBV7-3

CDR3aa: CAIPNQPQHF
j_gene: TRBJ1-5
abundance: NA
v_gene: TRBV24-1

CDR3aa: CASKRDRAAYEQYF
j_gene: TRBJ2-7
abundance: NA
v_gene: TRBV19

CDR3aa: CSVEDAGVSGYTF
j_gene: TRBJ1-2
abundance: NA
v_gene: TRBV29-1

CDR3aa: CASSHPGEMVPGGLNTGELFF
j_gene: TRBJ2-2
abundance: once
v_gene: TRBV3-1/TRBV3-2

CDR3aa: CASSQPRQGYGYTF
j_gene: TRBJ1-2
abundance: NA
v_gene: TRBV4-2

CDR3aa: CASSEPLESFQIHTDTQYF
j_gene: TRBJ2-3
abundance: NA
v_gene: TRBV2

CDR3aa: CASSTRTGDNEQFF
j_gene: TRBJ2-1
abundance: NA
v_gene: TRBV9

CDR3aa: CASSSRTGLPNEKLFF
j_gene: TRBJ1-4
abundance: NA
v_gene: TRBV3-1/TRBV3-2

CDR3aa: CASSFQGASGGYTF
j_gene: TRBJ1-2
abundance: few
v_gene: TRBV7-6

CDR3aa: CASSQRLAGDYEQYF
j_gene: TRBJ2-7
abundance: NA
v_gene: TRBV4-2

CDR3aa: CSVLDRATEAFF
j_gene: TRBJ1-1
abundance: NA
v_gene: TRBV29-1

CDR3aa: CASSSGSEQYF
j_gene: TRBJ2-7
abundance: NA
v_gene: TRBV10-2

CDR3aa: CASSESTGREKLFF
j_gene: TRBJ1-4
abundance: NA
v_gene: TRBV6-1

CDR3aa: CASSTQTVFSGNTIYF
j_gene: TRBJ1-3
abundance: NA
v_gene: TRBV7-2

CDR3aa: CASSFLFTYGYTF
j_gene: TRBJ1-2
abundance: NA
v_gene: TRBV2

CDR3aa: CASSPRDRLYPFF
j_gene: TRBJ2-1
abundance: NA
v_gene: TRBV19

CDR3aa: CASSYRGDTQYF
j_gene: TRBJ2-3
abundance: NA
v_gene: TRBV7-9

CDR3aa: CASSLEGQAISGNTIYF
j_gene: TRBJ1-3
abundance: NA
v_gene: TRBV5-1

CDR3aa: CASSPAGGRSYEQYF
j_gene: TRBJ2-7
abundance: NA
v_gene: TRBV5-4

CDR3aa: CASSPPFDLAGGQETQYF
j_gene: TRBJ2-5
abundance: few
v_gene: TRBV18

CDR3aa: CASSLRTVVSSEQYF
j_gene: TRBJ2-7
abundance: once
v_gene: TRBV7-6

CDR3aa: CASSFGQGWTEAFF
j_gene: TRBJ1-1
abundance: NA
v_gene: TRBV6-2/TRBV6-3

CDR3aa: CASSEQLYTEAFF
j_gene: TRBJ1-1
abundance: NA
v_gene: TRBV25-1

CDR3aa: CASSLGTGNYGYTF
j_gene: TRBJ1-2
abundance: few
v_gene: TRBV7-8

CDR3aa: CATSRPGTYEQYF
j_gene: TRBJ2-7
abundance: NA
v_gene: TRBV15

CDR3aa: CASSLGTLAGPSNEQFF
j_gene: TRBJ2-1
abundance: NA
v_gene: TRBV5-1

CDR3aa: CSSGARAEQYF
j_gene: TRBJ2-7
abundance: many
v_gene: TRBV20-1

CDR3aa: CASSLALAGGHNEQFF
j_gene: TRBJ2-1
abundance: NA
v_gene: TRBV7-2

CDR3aa: CASSPGQTNTNYGYTF
j_gene: TRBJ1-2
abundance: few
v_gene: TRBV18

CDR3aa: CASSPWGPGGYGYTF
j_gene: TRBJ1-2
abundance: NA
v_gene: TRBV18

CDR3aa: CASTATSETQYF
j_gene: TRBJ2-5
abundance: NA
v_gene: TRBV6-5

CDR3aa: CASNGEYF
j_gene: TRBJ2-5
abundance: once
v_gene: TRBV7-8

CDR3aa: CASSFFLQGGGYTF
j_gene: TRBJ1-2
abundance: NA
v_gene: TRBV28

CDR3aa: CSAGDFPLAFF
j_gene: TRBJ1-1
abundance: few
v_gene: TRBV20-1

CDR3aa: CASDLDSYEQYF
j_gene: TRBJ2-7
abundance: NA
v_gene: TRBV2